Listed below are T cell receptor beta chains from one sample, sequenced in a study of T cells after yellow fever vaccination. TCRdb passed the 5' RACE reads through MiXCR, listing each CDR3 protein once. The data contain some 600,000 distinct CDR3 sequences, roughly 17% of them singletons. The specimen comprised PBMCs, sampled about 5 days after the first yellow fever vaccination. These receptors were collected from a man aged 18-30 years who received the YFV17D yellow fever vaccine. CDR3s include the opening cysteine and the closing phenylalanine or tryptophan. The D gene is left open where the match is weak. The size field is filled for only some rows; it gives once, few, many or a size class.

v_call,d_call,clone_size,j_call,cdr3_aa,cdr3_nt
TRBV4-3,NA,NA,TRBJ2-7,CASSQALLYERYF,TGCGCCAGCAGCCAAGCCCTTCTTTACGAGCGGTACTTC
TRBV18,TRBD2,few,TRBJ2-1,CASSLIAGRSYNEQFF,TGTGCCAGCTCACTAATAGCGGGGCGCTCCTACAATGAGCAGTTCTTC
TRBV9,NA,NA,TRBJ1-2,CASSVDSRPYLDYGYTF,TGTGCCAGCAGCGTAGATAGCAGACCCTATCTCGACTATGGCTACACCTTC
TRBV27,TRBD1,NA,TRBJ1-2,CASSLLTGDGYTF,TGTGCCAGCAGTTTATTGACAGGGGATGGCTACACCTTC
TRBV4-1,NA,few,TRBJ2-5,CASSLAGSPGETQYF,TGCGCCAGCAGCCTAGCCGGGTCCCCAGGGGAGACCCAGTACTTC
TRBV30,NA,few,TRBJ2-2,CAWMGGPAGELFF,TGTGCCTGGATGGGGGGGCCAGCCGGGGAGCTGTTTTTT
TRBV10-2,NA,NA,TRBJ2-3,CASRPVGGPDTQYF,TGCGCCAGCAGGCCTGTAGGGGGGCCAGATACGCAGTATTTT
TRBV27,TRBD1,NA,TRBJ2-7,CASSFRTGSEQYF,TGTGCCAGCAGTTTTCGGACAGGGAGCGAGCAGTACTTC
TRBV6-2/TRBV6-3,TRBD1,NA,TRBJ1-2,CASSYSASTGLDYGYTF,TGTGCCAGCAGTTACTCGGCCTCGACAGGGTTGGACTATGGCTACACCTTC
TRBV5-6,NA,few,TRBJ1-1,CASSSSDSLLEAFF,TGTGCCAGCAGCTCATCGGACAGTCTGCTAGAAGCTTTCTTT
TRBV24-1,TRBD1,NA,TRBJ1-1,CASRGQGTTEAFF,TGTGCCTCTCGGGGACAGGGAACTACTGAAGCTTTCTTT
TRBV20-1,TRBD2,many,TRBJ2-5,CSARDPSGGAGETQYF,TGCAGTGCTAGGGACCCTAGCGGGGGGGCGGGTGAGACCCAGTACTTC
TRBV7-9,TRBD2,few,TRBJ2-1,CASSPNRGGYYNEQFF,TGTGCCAGCAGTCCTAATCGGGGGGGCTACTACAATGAGCAGTTCTTC
TRBV19,TRBD2,few,TRBJ2-2,CASSVPSGGHPGELFF,TGTGCCAGTAGCGTACCTAGCGGGGGGCACCCCGGGGAGCTGTTTTTT
TRBV20-1,NA,NA,TRBJ2-3,CSARRGASTDTQYF,TGCAGTGCTAGACGCGGGGCTAGCACAGATACGCAGTATTTT
TRBV12-3/TRBV12-4,NA,many,TRBJ2-3,CASSSNTDTQYF,TGTGCCAGCAGCTCCAACACAGATACGCAGTATTTT
TRBV20-1,TRBD2,few,TRBJ2-1,CSASRPSGYNEQFF,TGCAGTGCTAGCAGGCCTAGCGGGTACAATGAGCAGTTCTTC
TRBV6-2/TRBV6-3,TRBD1,NA,TRBJ2-7,CASSYRDRAEQYF,TGTGCCAGCAGTTACAGGGACAGGGCCGAGCAGTACTTC
TRBV20-1,NA,NA,TRBJ1-1,CSALSGGTEAFF,TGCAGTGCTCTTTCCGGGGGGACTGAAGCTTTCTTT
TRBV11-2,NA,NA,TRBJ2-4,CASSFTLAKNIQYF,TGTGCCAGCAGCTTCACCCTAGCCAAAAACATTCAGTACTTC
TRBV4-2,NA,NA,TRBJ2-5,CASSQDLQGSLETQYF,TGTGCCAGCAGCCAAGATCTACAGGGCTCGTTGGAGACCCAGTACTTC
TRBV5-6,TRBD2,NA,TRBJ2-3,CASSLGGGLAIDTQSF,TGTGCCAGCAGCTTAGGCGGGGGACTAGCGATAGATACGCAGTCTTTT
TRBV12-3/TRBV12-4,NA,few,TRBJ2-7,CASSAGGVGPYEQYF,TGTGCCAGCAGCGCTGGGGGAGTGGGCCCTTACGAGCAGTACTTC
TRBV9,NA,NA,TRBJ2-1,CASSLTRQAPEQFF,TGTGCCAGCAGCCTTACCCGACAGGCCCCTGAGCAGTTCTTC
TRBV19,NA,NA,TRBJ2-2,CASSIAGHRPSYTGELFF,TGTGCCAGTAGTATAGCGGGACACCGGCCTAGCTACACCGGGGAGCTGTTTTTT
TRBV5-1,TRBD2,NA,TRBJ2-1,CASSFTAGVYNEQFF,TGCGCCAGCAGCTTCACAGCGGGGGTTTACAATGAGCAGTTCTTC
TRBV29-1,NA,NA,TRBJ2-7,CSVEEAGLYEQYF,TGCAGCGTTGAAGAAGCCGGGTTGTACGAGCAGTACTTC
TRBV13,TRBD1,few,TRBJ2-5,CASSLGGTGVETQYF,TGTGCCAGCAGCTTAGGAGGGACAGGGGTCGAGACCCAGTACTTC
TRBV3-1,NA,few,TRBJ2-1,CASSQMRVNEQFF,TGTGCCAGCAGCCAAATGAGGGTCAATGAGCAGTTCTTC
TRBV12-3/TRBV12-4,NA,many,TRBJ1-1,CASSLVGPNTEAFF,TGTGCCAGCAGTTTAGTGGGGCCGAACACTGAAGCTTTCTTT
TRBV5-1,NA,few,TRBJ1-2,CASSVDRQGYTF,TGCGCCAGCAGCGTGGACAGACAGGGCTACACCTTC
TRBV12-3/TRBV12-4,NA,NA,TRBJ2-5,CASRQQGRQETQYF,TGTGCCAGCAGGCAACAGGGACGGCAAGAGACCCAGTACTTC
TRBV11-2,TRBD2,few,TRBJ2-3,CASSSLGLAGGPLDTQYF,TGTGCCAGCAGCTCCCTCGGACTAGCGGGGGGGCCCCTAGATACGCAGTATTTT
TRBV7-8,TRBD2,few,TRBJ2-1,CASSWEVAGGSPNEQFF,TGTGCCAGCAGCTGGGAGGTAGCGGGGGGTAGTCCCAATGAGCAGTTCTTC
TRBV4-3,NA,few,TRBJ2-5,CASSQDLTRQETQYF,TGCGCCAGCAGCCAAGATCTGACCCGCCAAGAGACCCAGTACTTC
TRBV12-3/TRBV12-4,NA,NA,TRBJ2-1,CASSSGGGWAYNEQFF,TGTGCCAGCAGTTCTGGCGGCGGGTGGGCCTACAATGAGCAGTTCTTC
TRBV9,NA,few,TRBJ1-1,CASSPTGAVLTEAFF,TGTGCCAGCAGCCCGACGGGGGCGGTCCTCACTGAAGCTTTCTTT
TRBV5-1,TRBD1,few,TRBJ2-1,CASSLVGPRDRENNEQFF,TGCGCCAGCAGCTTGGTGGGGCCGAGGGACAGGGAGAACAATGAGCAGTTCTTC
TRBV10-3,TRBD1,many,TRBJ1-6,CAISDRARDRSSPLHF,TGTGCCATCAGTGATCGTGCCAGGGACAGGTCTTCACCCCTCCACTTT
TRBV6-1,TRBD1,NA,TRBJ1-2,CASSARGQGALGRWADTF,TGTGCCAGCAGTGCCCGGGGACAGGGGGCTTTAGGGAGATGGGCGGACACCTTC
TRBV28,NA,NA,TRBJ2-1,CASGWIYNEQFF,TGTGCCAGCGGGTGGATCTACAATGAGCAGTTCTTC
TRBV7-3,NA,few,TRBJ2-1,CASSLSGSHPYNEQFF,TGTGCCAGCAGCTTAAGTGGGTCCCACCCCTACAATGAGCAGTTCTTC
TRBV27,NA,few,TRBJ1-5,CASSLDGRDQPQHF,TGTGCCAGCAGTTTAGATGGCAGGGATCAGCCCCAGCATTTT
TRBV11-1,NA,NA,TRBJ2-2,CASSLLDVSGTNTGELFF,TGTGCCAGCAGCTTATTGGACGTATCCGGGACAAACACCGGGGAGCTGTTTTTT
TRBV30,TRBD1,few,TRBJ1-5,CAWRGRQGQPQHF,TGTGCCTGGAGGGGGAGACAGGGTCAGCCCCAGCATTTT